This T cell receptor (beta chain) was found in a study of shared clonotypes between healthy human individuals. V lost 7 bases to trimming and J lost 0 bases, with 10 bases between them. The CDR3 consists of 14 residues. The germline CDR1 and CDR2 sequences are MNHEY and SMNVEV (reference sequence). This clone was seen many times. This table comes from immunoSEQ multiplex PCR, and its TCRdb copy is limited to in-frame clones, with some not included. This sample carries approximately 470,000 clones, 70% to 80% of them seen once, and the ten largest clones take more than 10%. The genes are TRBV27 and TRBJ2-1; D is tentatively TRBD1 or TRBD2 (5 bases each). The source of this sequence is a woman in her forties in good health. Some clones in this sample may be carry-over from other donors' samples. The sequenced sample was PBMCs. For the CDR3, the DNA is TGTGCCAGCAAGAGGGGCCGCTCCTACAATGAGCAGTTCTTC. Amino acids: CASKRGRSYNEQFF.